The source of this T cell receptor beta chain is a study of immune evolution from preneoplasia to lung adenocarcinoma. The study, taken as a whole, reports: T cell clonality was higher in KRAS-mutant than EGFR-mutant or wild-type nodules.

This clone was picked up a small number of times. Its specificity is not known. Generated by immunoSEQ multiplex PCR, the TCRdb table keeps only in-frame clones and is missing some. The repertoire has 4,000 or so clones, roughly 87% of them found once; the top ten carry 4% to 5.5%. The sequencing sample was made of FFPE minimally invasive lung adenocarcinoma tissue. This TCR derives from a donor at least 70 years old with lung adenocarcinoma.

The CDR3 loop reads CASREVGTMQQYF. The CDR3 DNA is TGTGCCAGTAGAGAGGTAGGGACAATGCAGCAGTACTTC. The chain combines TRBV19 with TRBJ2-7; D may be TRBD1 (6 bases). The germline gives CDR1 LNHDA, CDR2 SQIVND (reference sequence). This CDR3 is built from 13 residues. Trimming shortened V by 6 bases and J by 8 bases, and 17 bases separated the two germline ends.